This T cell receptor (beta chain) was sequenced during a study of cytomegalovirus exposure and HLA in healthy donors. Primers: 60 Vbeta forward and 13 Jbeta reverse. Some clones are missing from TCRdb's copy, which holds only in-frame ones; the method was immunoSEQ multiplex PCR. The sample carries a few hundred thousand clones, 80% to 90% recorded once. The CDR3 length is 19 residues. V was pared by 4 bases and J by 1 base, with 14 bases of the junction left unmatched. Germline CDR1 reads SGHDN; CDR2 reads FVKESK. The sequence was collected from a woman younger than 35 in good health and CMV-seronegative. Material for sequencing was PBMCs. The chain recombines TRBV14 with TRBJ1-1; TRBD1 agrees at 11 bases. CDR3 residues: CASSRNLFGQGAGNTEAFF. The CDR3 DNA reads as TGTGCCAGCAGCCGAAATCTTTTTGGACAGGGGGCCGGGAACACTGAAGCTTTCTTT.